This is a list of T cell receptor beta chains from one sample in a study of T cell repertoires in cytomegalovirus infection. TCRdb used MiXCR to reprocess the reads, holding one entry per CDR3 protein. The data contain hundreds of thousands of distinct CDR3 sequences, over 7.5% of them singletons. What was sequenced was PBMCs. These receptors were obtained from a human donor in good health (CMV status not recorded). Some clones in this sample may be carry-over from other donors' samples. CDR3s include the opening cysteine and the closing phenylalanine or tryptophan. The D gene is left open where the match is weak. Expanded clones are given a class, and other clones once, few, many or no size at all.

v_gene	d_gene	j_gene	abundance	CDR3aa	CDR3nt
TRBV20-1	TRBD2	TRBJ2-1	few	CSATLLAGVGNEQFF	TGCAGTGCTACCCTGCTAGCGGGAGTAGGCAATGAGCAGTTCTTC
TRBV6-5	NA	TRBJ2-2	many	CASSLTVYDLARELFF	TGTGCCAGCAGCCTCACCGTATATGACCTCGCCCGGGAGCTGTTTTTT
TRBV11-3	NA	TRBJ2-7	NA	CASSSGVPYEQYF	TGTGCCAGCAGCTCGGGAGTGCCCTACGAGCAGTACTTC
TRBV6-1	TRBD1	TRBJ1-4	NA	CASRRQGTSNEKLFF	TGTGCCAGCAGAAGACAGGGAACCTCTAATGAAAAACTGTTTTTT
TRBV19	TRBD1	TRBJ1-2	few	CASSTPGTGNYGYTF	TGTGCCAGTAGTACCCCCGGGACAGGGAACTATGGCTACACCTTC
TRBV5-4	TRBD2	TRBJ2-3	NA	CASSFGTSGRAPTDTQYF	TGTGCCAGCAGCTTCGGGACTAGCGGGAGGGCCCCCACAGATACGCAGTATTTT
TRBV2	TRBD1	TRBJ1-2	many	CANSHGTGGSDTF	TGTGCCAACTCCCATGGGACAGGGGGGAGCGACACCTTC
TRBV20-1	TRBD2	TRBJ2-3	NA	CSASSLAGGTTDTQYF	TGCAGTGCTAGTTCACTAGCGGGGGGCACCACAGATACGCAGTATTTT
TRBV6-1	NA	TRBJ2-3	NA	CASTRSQPGEDTQYF	TGTGCCAGCACCCGAAGCCAGCCCGGCGAAGATACGCAGTATTTT
TRBV7-2	TRBD2	TRBJ2-1	many	CASSLVTSGSNEQFF	TGTGCCAGCAGCTTAGTGACTAGCGGGAGCAATGAGCAGTTCTTC
TRBV28	TRBD2	TRBJ2-7	NA	CASSFYGGGLWEQYF	TGTGCCAGCAGTTTTTACGGCGGGGGTCTCTGGGAGCAGTACTTC
TRBV20-1	NA	TRBJ1-2	few	CSARDLLAGSNYGYTF	TGCAGTGCTAGAGATCTTTTGGCAGGTTCTAACTATGGCTACACCTTC
TRBV9	TRBD2	TRBJ2-3	NA	CASSVQIAGGGDTQYF	TGTGCCAGCAGCGTACAAATAGCGGGAGGGGGAGATACGCAGTATTTT
TRBV6-8	NA	TRBJ1-1	NA	CASIEGGARTEAFF	TGTGCCAGCATCGAAGGGGGGGCGCGGACTGAAGCTTTCTTT
TRBV2	NA	TRBJ2-7	NA	CASRETELYEQYF	TGTGCCAGCAGGGAGACAGAACTCTACGAGCAGTACTTC
TRBV20-1	TRBD1	TRBJ2-4	NA	CSARAPGQGTHIQYF	TGCAGTGCTAGGGCTCCGGGACAGGGGACTCACATTCAGTACTTC
TRBV4-3	NA	TRBJ2-1	NA	CASSQTEDEQFF	TGCGCCAGCAGCCAAACCGAAGATGAGCAGTTCTTC
TRBV7-2	TRBD1	TRBJ2-1	many	CASSYRQGSPEQFF	TGTGCCAGCAGCTATCGACAGGGATCCCCGGAGCAGTTCTTC
TRBV6-2/TRBV6-3	NA	TRBJ1-1	NA	CASRKGANTEAFF	TGTGCCAGCAGGAAAGGGGCGAACACTGAAGCTTTCTTT
TRBV20-1	TRBD1	TRBJ1-2	NA	CSATAFGQGSVDYGYTF	TGCAGTGCTACAGCCTTTGGACAGGGGTCTGTAGACTATGGCTACACCTTC
TRBV11-2	TRBD1	TRBJ1-6	many	CASSLDRDRGTYNSPLHF	TGTGCCAGCAGCTTAGATCGGGACAGGGGCACCTATAATTCACCCCTCCACTTT
TRBV6-5	NA	TRBJ2-7	many	CASRSLAGAVEQYF	TGTGCCAGCAGGAGCCTGGCGGGGGCCGTCGAGCAGTACTTC
TRBV7-3	NA	TRBJ1-1	many	CASSPTGIGMNTEAFF	TGTGCCAGCAGCCCAACAGGGATAGGGATGAACACTGAAGCTTTCTTT
TRBV7-2	TRBD2	TRBJ2-7	many	CASSPPPTSSHEQYF	TGTGCCAGCAGCCCCCCCCCGACTAGCTCCCACGAGCAGTACTTC
TRBV29-1	NA	TRBJ2-3	few	CSTQGTGGLRADTQYF	TGCAGCACACAGGGTACGGGGGGCTTGCGCGCAGATACGCAGTATTTT
TRBV7-2	NA	TRBJ1-1	many	CASSSQQVTEAFF	TGTGCCAGCAGCTCGCAACAGGTGACTGAAGCTTTCTTT
TRBV19	TRBD2	TRBJ2-1	many	CASRRGGSNNEQFF	TGTGCCAGTAGACGGGGGGGGTCCAACAATGAGCAGTTCTTC
TRBV29-1	NA	TRBJ2-5	NA	CSVGGVETQYF	TGCAGCGTTGGGGGCGTCGAGACCCAGTACTTC
TRBV7-6	TRBD1	TRBJ2-1	few	CASSSRDRGGYEQFF	TGTGCCAGCAGCTCCAGGGACAGGGGAGGGTATGAGCAGTTCTTC
TRBV27	NA	TRBJ1-2	many	CASSLFGGSHGYTF	TGTGCCAGCAGTTTATTCGGAGGTTCGCACGGCTACACCTTC
TRBV11-2	NA	TRBJ1-6	many	CASSITGLSPLHF	TGTGCCAGCAGCATTACAGGGCTTTCACCCCTCCACTTT
TRBV28	NA	TRBJ1-1	NA	CASSDPRGKNTEAFF	TGTGCCAGCAGCGACCCTCGCGGGAAGAACACTGAAGCTTTCTTT
TRBV7-2	NA	TRBJ1-1	many	CASSLKAGTEAFF	TGTGCCAGCAGCTTAAAAGCGGGCACTGAAGCTTTCTTT
TRBV28	TRBD1	TRBJ2-3	NA	CASSFSQGAKDTQYF	TGTGCCAGCAGTTTCTCGCAGGGGGCGAAAGATACGCAGTATTTT
TRBV20-1	TRBD2	TRBJ2-7	many	CSASPGTSVAYEQYF	TGCAGTGCTAGTCCTGGGACTAGCGTTGCCTACGAGCAGTACTTC
TRBV5-5	NA	TRBJ1-5	many	CASSLDRFSNQPQHF	TGTGCCAGCAGCTTGGATCGATTCAGCAATCAGCCCCAGCATTTT
TRBV27	TRBD1	TRBJ2-5	NA	CASRDTGEKTQYF	TGTGCCAGCAGGGACACAGGGGAGAAGACCCAGTACTTC
TRBV7-9	NA	TRBJ1-1	many	CASSLAGGEPEAFF	TGTGCCAGCAGCTTGGCAGGAGGGGAGCCTGAAGCTTTCTTT
TRBV7-2	TRBD2	TRBJ2-1	few	CASSMSSGRAEQFF	TGTGCCAGCAGCATGTCTAGCGGGAGAGCTGAGCAGTTCTTC
TRBV5-4	NA	TRBJ2-7	NA	CASSLEGLRSYEQYF	TGTGCCAGCAGCTTGGAGGGGTTGCGCTCCTACGAGCAGTACTTC
TRBV7-2	TRBD2	TRBJ2-1	many	CASSLNGGYNEQFF	TGTGCCAGCAGCTTAAACGGGGGGTACAATGAGCAGTTCTTC
TRBV19	NA	TRBJ1-4	once	CASSIAGAKAEKLFF	TGTGCCAGTAGTATCGCCGGGGCTAAGGCTGAAAAACTGTTTTTT
TRBV12-5	TRBD1	TRBJ2-2	NA	CASGLGTGGTGELFF	TGTGCTAGTGGTTTGGGGACAGGGGGCACCGGGGAGCTGTTTTTT
TRBV24-1	TRBD1	TRBJ1-5	few	CATSDPGQGRSQPQHF	TGTGCCACCAGTGACCCTGGACAGGGTAGAAGTCAGCCCCAGCATTTT
TRBV14	NA	TRBJ1-2	NA	CASSQVSESGYTF	TGTGCCAGCAGCCAAGTTTCGGAGAGTGGCTACACCTTC
TRBV24-1	TRBD1	TRBJ2-2	few	CATSDPADRGGTGELFF	TGTGCCACCAGTGACCCTGCCGACAGGGGAGGTACCGGGGAGCTGTTTTTT
TRBV7-2	NA	TRBJ2-7	many	CASSLGRQREQYF	TGTGCCAGCAGCCTCGGACGCCAAAGGGAGCAGTACTTC
TRBV7-2	NA	TRBJ2-6	many	CASSLVGPTTSGANVLTF	TGTGCCAGCAGCTTAGTTGGACCCACGACCTCTGGGGCCAACGTCCTGACTTTC
TRBV20-1	NA	TRBJ2-4	many	CSARDLSVGLDQGNIQYF	TGCAGTGCTAGAGATCTTTCCGTGGGTCTCGACCAGGGAAACATTCAGTACTTC
TRBV19	NA	TRBJ2-1	few	CASSISPRGRSYNEQFF	TGTGCCAGTAGTATATCCCCTCGGGGGAGGTCCTACAATGAGCAGTTCTTC
TRBV7-2	NA	TRBJ2-7	many	CASSLGIRGEQYF	TGTGCCAGCAGCTTAGGGATCCGGGGAGAGCAGTACTTC
TRBV27	TRBD1	TRBJ2-1	many	CASSLDRVFYNEQFF	TGTGCCAGCAGTTTAGACAGGGTTTTCTACAATGAGCAGTTCTTC